The present T cell receptor (beta chain) was sequenced within a study of T cell repertoires in cytomegalovirus infection. Study as a whole: TCR beta signatures that were public indicated CMV infection and matching HLA type.

Between the trimmed V and J ends, which lost 8 bases and 8 bases, there was a span of 18 bases. Germline-derived CDR1 and CDR2 are SGHTA and FQGNSA. This CDR3 has 13 residues. This clonotype has ten or more counts. Its antigen is still unknown. TCRdb reprocessed the reads via MiXCR and lists one record per CDR3 protein. The sample shows about 98,000 distinct CDR3 sequences, about 15% of them seen only once. Study-wide results and caveats: Frequencies of public TCR beta families were cumulated, and this identified carriers of CMV plus the relevant HLA. CMV-specific HLA-C-restricted TCR beta clonotypes dominated the ex vivo response.

The chain uses TRBV7-2 and TRBJ1-2; tentatively, D is TRBD1 (6 bases). The clonotype originates from a human donor in good health (CMV status not recorded). Some clones in this sample may be carry-over from other donors' samples. The sequenced sample was PBMCs. The CDR3 nucleotides read TGTGCCAGCCGCAACGGGGGGGCGCAGGGCTACACCTTC. This translates into CASRNGGAQGYTF. The variable domain in full, with the rest retrieved from reference TRBV7-2 and TRBJ1-2, is GAGVSQSPSNKVTEKGKDVELRCDPISGHTALYWYRQSLGQGLEFLIYFQGNSAPDKSGLPSDRFSAERTGGSVSTLTIQRTQQEDSAVYLCASRNGGAQGYTFGSGTRLTVV.